The 17 T cell receptor beta chains below come from one sample, sequenced in a study of T cells in Graves' hyperthyroidism and ophthalmopathy (dated by TCRdb to about 2019). The library was prepared using multiplex PCR. Sequencing instrument: Illumina HiSeq 2000. Amplification of TCR beta CDR3 regions was carried out from RNA transcripts. A first-round RT-PCR of the TCR CDR3 used the HTBI primer set with the Qiagen OneStep RT-PCR kit. TCRdb took the public reads, trimmed them with fastp at Q25, ran MiXCR for clone calling and kept in-frame beta chains. Rows are combined by CDR3 protein, so each entry shows the most common genes and DNA. In this sample the table shows roughly 280,000 distinct CDR3 sequences, 22% of which occur a single time. The top ten constitute over 55% of the sample. What was sequenced was blood. Receptors were obtained from a man aged 30 to 45 with Graves' ophthalmopathy.

This clonotype was recorded at least ten times. The chain has TRBV11-2 and TRBJ2-3; D is unresolved. The CDR3 consists of 15 residues. Trimming removed 1 base from V and 1 base from J, with 9 bases in between. Germline CDR1 is SGHAT and CDR2 is FQNNGV. The CDR3 protein is CASSLGRWGTDTQYF. The CDR3 DNA reads TGTGCCAGCAGCTTAGGACGCTGGGGCACAGATACGCAGTATTTT.

Concerning this clonotype: The junction differs from germline at one of its ends, possibly a read error. This chain uses TRBV27 with TRBJ2-3; D is unclear. There are 15 residues in the CDR3. Germline V gene lookup returns CDR1 MNHEY and CDR2 SMNVEV (reference sequence). The CDR3 spells CASSLGSHSTDAQYF. In DNA, the CDR3 is TGTGCCAGCAGTTTAGGGTCACACAGCACAGATGCGCAGTATTTT.

The genes are TRBV7-9 and TRBJ2-1; TRBD2 agrees at 8 bases. Trimming removed 5 bases from V and 9 bases from J; junction bases left unmatched: 9. The germline gives CDR1 SEHNR, CDR2 FQNEAQ (reference sequence). CDR3 length: 14 amino acids. The CDR3 nucleotides are TGTGCCAGCAGCCCCCTGGCGGGAGGTGTTGAGCAGTTCTTC. This encodes CASSPLAGGVEQFF. Full variable domain (outside the CDR3, taken from reference TRBV7-9 and TRBJ2-1): DTGVSQNPRHKITKRGQNVTFRCDPISEHNRLYWYRQTLGQGPEFLTYFQNEAQLEKSRLLSDRFSAERPKGSFSTLEIQRTEQGDSAMYLCASSPLAGGVEQFFGPGTRLTVL.

This clonotype appeared a few times. This may stem from a read error, because a much larger clone lies one nucleotide away. J is TRBJ2-7 and V is TRBV20-1; TRBD1 matches 8 bases. CDR3 size: 12 residues. Unmatched junction bases numbered 2, after V lost 2 bases and J lost 5 bases. Germline CDR1 and CDR2: DFQATT and SNEGSKA (reference sequence). CDR3 nucleotide sequence: TGCAGTGCTAGACAGGGGGCAGACGAGCAGTACTTC. Its translation: CSARQGADEQYF.

This clonotype was picked up a small number of times. The chain uses TRBV7-3 and TRBJ2-6, with unresolved D. The V end lost 7 bases, the J end lost 4 bases, and 11 bases lay between the germline ends. Germline-derived CDR1 and CDR2 are SGHTA and FQGTGA. The CDR3 contains 14 residues. The CDR3 nucleotides are TGTGCCAGCACCCCCGGGTCGGGGGCCAACGTCCTGACTTTC. Translation gives CASTPGSGANVLTF.

This chain joins TRBV12-3 or TRBV12-4 and TRBJ2-7; D is possibly TRBD1 (6 bases). The CDR3 contains 12 residues. V was clipped by 5 bases and J by 3 bases, with 8 bases between them. CDR3 bases: TGTGCCAGCAGTAAAGGGGGCTACGAGCAGTACTTC. Translated, it gives CASSKGGYEQYF.

This clonotype was detected many times. V and J are TRBV4-1 and TRBJ1-2; D is unclear. The CDR3 totals 13 residues. CDR1 is MGHRA and CDR2 is YSYEKL in the germline V gene. The V gene lost 1 base and the J gene lost 7 bases, with 10 bases spanning the gap. CDR3 in DNA: TGCGCCAGCAGCCAAGCAGGAATCGGTGGCTACACCTTC. Translation gives CASSQAGIGGYTF.

CDR3 sequence: CSAREPSGFQPQHF. The CDR3 DNA sequence: TGCAGTGCTAGAGAGCCTTCGGGGTTTCAGCCCCAGCATTTT. The chain joins TRBV20-1 to TRBJ1-5; D gene unclear. V was cut by 0 bases and J by 6 bases, with 12 bases left in between. Germline V gene lookup returns CDR1 DFQATT and CDR2 SNEGSKA (reference sequence). CDR3 length: 14 residues.

This clonotype was seen repeatedly, ten times or more. This sequence joins TRBV11-1 and TRBJ2-7, with 10 bases identical to TRBD2. This CDR3 contains 14 residues. Trimming took 1 base from V and 6 from J; bases not matched to a gene: 3. From germline, CDR1 is SGHAT and CDR2 FQDESV (reference sequence). The CDR3 DNA reads as TGTGCCAGCAGCTTAGGGCTAGCGGGAGTCGAGCAGTACTTC. Amino acids: CASSLGLAGVEQYF.

In this sample, this clonotype turned up many times. The J gene is TRBJ2-1, the V gene TRBV10-1, with 9 bases that match TRBD2. From germline, CDR1 is WNHNN and CDR2 SYGVQD (reference sequence). The CDR3 is 19 residues long. V dropped 5 bases and J dropped 1; count of bases not matched to a gene: 15. The CDR3 region is CASSRGSAGGPRSYNEQFF. CDR3 sequence (DNA): TGCGCCAGCAGTCGGGGGTCGGCGGGAGGGCCTCGGTCCTACAATGAGCAGTTCTTC.

V is TRBV28 and J is TRBJ2-1; 9 bases are shared with TRBD1. V was pared by 3 bases and J by 7 bases, with 22 bases of the junction left unmatched. CDR1 is MDHEN and CDR2 is SYDVKM in the germline V gene. This CDR3 has 20 residues. The CDR3 nucleotides are TGTGCCAGCAGTTTCCCCTCACGAATCTTCACAGGGGGCGATTCGAATGAGCAGTTCTTC. It yields the protein CASSFPSRIFTGGDSNEQFF.

The J gene is TRBJ2-1, the V gene TRBV27, with 11 positions matching TRBD2. The CDR3 consists of 14 residues. Germline-derived CDR1 and CDR2 are MNHEY and SMNVEV (reference sequence). J gave up 13 bases and V 5 bases, and 10 bases lay outside the gene matches. The CDR3 here is CASSAKQGLADQFF. In nucleotides, the CDR3 is TGTGCCAGCAGTGCGAAACAGGGACTAGCGGACCAGTTCTTC.

The sample holds a few counts of this clonotype. V and J are TRBV7-3 and TRBJ2-2; the match to TRBD2 covers 12 bases. CDR1 and CDR2 from the germline V gene are SGHTA and FQGTGA. The J segment lost 1 base and the V segment lost 0 bases, leaving 12 bases of the junction unmatched. This CDR3 contains 21 residues. For the CDR3, the DNA is TGTGCCAGCAGCTTAACCGGCAGGGGCCTGACTAGCGGGAGGAACACCGGGGAGCTGTTTTTT. As protein: CASSLTGRGLTSGRNTGELFF.

There are many counts of this clonotype. The CDR3 loop is CASSETGTSKETQYF. The DNA for the CDR3 is TGTGCCAGCAGCGAGACCGGGACTAGCAAAGAGACCCAGTACTTC. This rearrangement joins TRBV9 to TRBJ2-5; 9 bases match TRBD2. This CDR3 is 15 amino acids long. Germline V lookup: CDR1 SGDLS, CDR2 YYNGEE. V gave up 3 bases and J gave up 3 bases; unmatched junction bases: 6.

In its sample, this clonotype was seen once. The chain has TRBV12-5 and TRBJ1-5; TRBD1 matches at 8 bases. The CDR3 length is 14 residues. With 5 bases clipped from V and 7 bases from J, the junction kept 7 bases outside the gene matches. Looked up from germline, CDR1 is LGHNT and CDR2 is FRNRAP. The CDR3 DNA follows: TGTGCTAGTGGTGAAGACAGGGGCGGGCAGCCCCAGCATTTT. Its translation: CASGEDRGGQPQHF.

The chain uses TRBV10-1 and TRBJ2-7; 8 positions agree with TRBD2. The CDR3 spans 14 residues. Per the germline V gene, CDR1 is WNHNN and CDR2 is SYGVQD (reference sequence). With V trimmed by 4 bases and J by 2 bases, 4 bases remained unmatched. CDR3 loop: CASSGVTSAYEQYF. The CDR3 DNA sequence: TGCGCCAGCAGTGGAGTGACTAGCGCCTACGAGCAGTACTTC.

This clonotype was seen at least ten times. The chain employs TRBV28 and TRBJ2-1; weak D call: TRBD2 (6 bases). Germline CDR1 MDHEN, CDR2 SYDVKM. This CDR3 comprises 15 residues. V lost 7 bases and J lost 3, with 16 bases in between. CDR3 sequence reads: CASIPGTYLYNEQFF. The CDR3 nucleotides read TGTGCCAGCATTCCAGGGACTTACCTCTACAATGAGCAGTTCTTC.